This is a list of T cell receptor beta chains from one sample in a study of blood T cell repertoires in COVID-19. Sequencing used immunoSEQ multiplex PCR; TCRdb keeps in-frame clones, though not all of them. The data hold about 400,000 clones, with 87% observed a single time. The sequenced material came from PBMCs or T cells enriched from blood (not recorded which). The receptors stem from a woman in her thirties who had recovered from COVID-19. CDR3s include the opening cysteine and the closing phenylalanine or tryptophan. The D gene is left open where the match is weak. Size tells how often a clone was seen (once, few, many) or the class of an expanded clone, and some rows leave it out.

size: NA; J: TRBJ2-1; V: TRBV19; D: NA; DNA: TGTGCCAGTTACCCCTCGACAGTTAGCTCCTACAATGAGCAGTTCTTC; CDR3: CASYPSTVSSYNEQFF
size: NA; J: TRBJ1-6; V: TRBV7-8; D: TRBD1; DNA: TGTGCCAGCAGCTTAGATGTGGGGATCGGACAGGGCAATAATTCACCCCTCCACTTT; CDR3: CASSLDVGIGQGNNSPLHF
size: NA; J: TRBJ1-1; V: TRBV9; D: NA; DNA: TGTGCCAGCAGCGGCGGTTCCGACACTGAAGCTTTCTTT; CDR3: CASSGGSDTEAFF
size: NA; J: TRBJ2-2; V: TRBV7-3; D: TRBD2; DNA: TGTGCCAGCAGCCCCCTGGCTAGCGGGGCGCCCGGGGAGCTGTTTTTT; CDR3: CASSPLASGAPGELFF
size: NA; J: TRBJ1-3; V: TRBV5-4; D: TRBD1; DNA: TGTGCCAGCAGCCTGCGGACAGGGAATGGAAACACCATATATTTT; CDR3: CASSLRTGNGNTIYF
size: NA; J: TRBJ2-5; V: TRBV5-6; D: TRBD2; DNA: TGTGCCAGCAGCTTGTTAGCGGGAGGTCGTGAGACCCAGTACTTC; CDR3: CASSLLAGGRETQYF
size: once; J: TRBJ1-5; V: TRBV2; D: TRBD1; DNA: TGTGCCAGCAGTGAGGGACAGGGTAATCAGCCCCAGCATTTT; CDR3: CASSEGQGNQPQHF
size: once; J: TRBJ2-7; V: TRBV2; D: NA; DNA: TGTGCCAGCAGGGAGGACTACTTATACTCCTACGAGCAGTACTTC; CDR3: CASREDYLYSYEQYF
size: NA; J: TRBJ2-7; V: TRBV7-8; D: NA; DNA: TGTGCCAGCAGCTTGAGACAAGAGCAGTACTTC; CDR3: CASSLRQEQYF
size: NA; J: TRBJ1-2; V: TRBV13; D: NA; DNA: TGTGCCAGCAGCTTAGGCTCCGGGACTCTCTATGGCTACACCTTC; CDR3: CASSLGSGTLYGYTF
size: NA; J: TRBJ1-1; V: TRBV5-1; D: TRBD1; DNA: TGCGCCAGCAGCTTGACGGGGACAGTGAACACTGAAGCTTTCTTT; CDR3: CASSLTGTVNTEAFF
size: NA; J: TRBJ1-2; V: TRBV29-1; D: NA; DNA: TGCAGCGTTGTCCCAGGGAACTATGGCTACACCTTC; CDR3: CSVVPGNYGYTF
size: NA; J: TRBJ2-1; V: TRBV7-3; D: TRBD2; DNA: TGTGCCAGCAGCTTAACAGGAGCGGGGAATTACAATGAGCAGTTCTTC; CDR3: CASSLTGAGNYNEQFF
size: NA; J: TRBJ1-2; V: TRBV27; D: NA; DNA: TGTGCCAGCAGTTTATTCGGAGGCAACTATGGCTACACCTTC; CDR3: CASSLFGGNYGYTF
size: NA; J: TRBJ1-1; V: TRBV19; D: TRBD1; DNA: TGTGCCAGTAGTATACGTTCGGGTCAGGGGGCGTCCACCGGCAGGGAAGCTTTCTTT; CDR3: CASSIRSGQGASTGREAFF
size: NA; J: TRBJ1-6; V: TRBV5-6; D: TRBD1; DNA: TGTGCCAGCAGCTCTCGGACAGGGGACTCACCCCTCCACTTT; CDR3: CASSSRTGDSPLHF
size: few; J: TRBJ2-7; V: TRBV2; D: TRBD1; DNA: TGTGCCAGTGAGGGGACAGGGTCGTACGAGCAGTACTTC; CDR3: CASEGTGSYEQYF
size: NA; J: TRBJ1-2; V: TRBV7-9; D: NA; DNA: TGTGCCAGCAGCTTAGACAGCTGGGATGGCTACACCTTC; CDR3: CASSLDSWDGYTF
size: NA; J: TRBJ1-4; V: TRBV7-9; D: NA; DNA: TGTGCCAGCAGCTTTGAGGATGAAAAACTGTTTTTT; CDR3: CASSFEDEKLFF
size: NA; J: TRBJ1-2; V: TRBV15; D: TRBD1; DNA: TGTGCCACCAGCAGAGATGGCGTGGGACAGGGCTTTGGCTACACCTTC; CDR3: CATSRDGVGQGFGYTF
size: once; J: TRBJ2-5; V: TRBV19; D: NA; DNA: TGTGCCAGTAGTCCCCTATCCGGTAGGGCAGGGTTGGATGAGACCCAGTACTTC; CDR3: CASSPLSGRAGLDETQYF
size: NA; J: TRBJ1-5; V: TRBV4-1; D: NA; DNA: TGCGCCAGCAGCCAGGTAGGGGTGAGCAATCAGCCCCAGCATTTT; CDR3: CASSQVGVSNQPQHF
size: NA; J: TRBJ1-2; V: TRBV4-2; D: NA; DNA: TGTGCCAGCAGCCAGGTCGGCCCCGCGGTCGATGGCTACACCTTC; CDR3: CASSQVGPAVDGYTF
size: NA; J: TRBJ1-2; V: TRBV5-1; D: NA; DNA: TGCGCCAGCAGCTCTGGAGACAGAAACTATGGCTACACCTTC; CDR3: CASSSGDRNYGYTF
size: NA; J: TRBJ2-1; V: TRBV29-1; D: TRBD1; DNA: TGCAGCGTTGCCGGGACAGGGGAAGGTGAGCAGTTCTTC; CDR3: CSVAGTGEGEQFF
size: NA; J: TRBJ1-2; V: TRBV15; D: TRBD1; DNA: TGTGCCACCAGCAGTGACAGGGGGGGACCGGGCTACACCTTC; CDR3: CATSSDRGGPGYTF
size: NA; J: TRBJ2-7; V: TRBV3-1/TRBV3-2; D: TRBD2; DNA: TGTGCCAGCAGCCAGGCTAGCGGGGGTGACGACGAGCAGTACTTC; CDR3: CASSQASGGDDEQYF
size: NA; J: TRBJ1-1; V: TRBV5-4; D: TRBD1; DNA: TGTGCCAGCAGCAATGCCGGGACAGCGATCACTGAAGCTTTCTTT; CDR3: CASSNAGTAITEAFF
size: NA; J: TRBJ1-2; V: TRBV2; D: TRBD1; DNA: TGTGCCAGCGGGCCTGGGCAGGGGGTCTCCTATGGCTACACCTTC; CDR3: CASGPGQGVSYGYTF
size: NA; J: TRBJ2-7; V: TRBV7-2; D: TRBD2; DNA: TGTGCCAGCAGCTTAGTGCCGGGAGGCGCCTACGAGCAGTACTTC; CDR3: CASSLVPGGAYEQYF
size: NA; J: TRBJ1-6; V: TRBV5-5; D: NA; DNA: TGTGCCAGCAGCCCCATACGGGGTACGATCTTACGCTTT; CDR3: CASSPIRGTILRF
size: once; J: TRBJ2-1; V: TRBV3-1/TRBV3-2; D: TRBD2; DNA: TGTGCCAGCAGCCGGTCTCCGGGACTAGCGGGAGTAGGAGGCAATGAGCAGTTCTTC; CDR3: CASSRSPGLAGVGGNEQFF
size: NA; J: TRBJ1-2; V: TRBV10-2; D: NA; DNA: TGCGCCAGCAGCGCGGGCCCTAACTATGGCTACACCTTC; CDR3: CASSAGPNYGYTF
size: NA; J: TRBJ2-1; V: TRBV21-1; D: NA; DNA: TGTGCCAGCAGAAGTTACTCCAGGGGTTACGAGCAGTTCTTC; CDR3: CASRSYSRGYEQFF
size: NA; J: TRBJ2-1; V: TRBV7-9; D: NA; DNA: TGTGCCAGCAGCTCCTCTCTGCGTTACAATGAGCAGTTCTTC; CDR3: CASSSSLRYNEQFF
size: NA; J: TRBJ2-3; V: TRBV2; D: NA; DNA: TGTGCCAGCAGTGAAGGTACTGCCGCGGATACGCAGTATTTT; CDR3: CASSEGTAADTQYF
size: NA; J: TRBJ1-2; V: TRBV28; D: NA; DNA: TGTGCCAGCAGTGAAGGAGCGCGCTATGGCTACACCTTC; CDR3: CASSEGARYGYTF
size: NA; J: TRBJ2-3; V: TRBV19; D: TRBD2; DNA: TGTGCCAGTAGTATTGATGTCCTAGCGGGCACAGATACGCAGTATTTT; CDR3: CASSIDVLAGTDTQYF
size: NA; J: TRBJ1-2; V: TRBV15; D: NA; DNA: TGTGCCACCAGCAGAGATGAGAGGCGGGTATATGACTATGGCTACACCTTC; CDR3: CATSRDERRVYDYGYTF
size: NA; J: TRBJ1-1; V: TRBV7-6; D: TRBD1; DNA: TGTGCCAGCAGTTTTGACAGGGAATTGAGAGACACTGAAGCTTTCTTT; CDR3: CASSFDRELRDTEAFF
size: NA; J: TRBJ1-4; V: TRBV2; D: NA; DNA: TGTGCCAGCAGTAACTTATCTGCTGCAACTAATGAAAAACTGTTTTTT; CDR3: CASSNLSAATNEKLFF
size: NA; J: TRBJ1-5; V: TRBV28; D: NA; DNA: TGTGCCAGCGGAGGGGCATCCCAGCCCCAGCATTTT; CDR3: CASGGASQPQHF
size: NA; J: TRBJ1-1; V: TRBV19; D: NA; DNA: TGTGCCAGTAGTACGGGACGGGGGAGTGAAGCTTTCTTT; CDR3: CASSTGRGSEAFF
size: NA; J: TRBJ2-7; V: TRBV10-3; D: TRBD1; DNA: TGTGCCACGCTCGTCCCGGGACAGGGTTACGAGCAGTACTTC; CDR3: CATLVPGQGYEQYF
size: NA; J: TRBJ1-3; V: TRBV9; D: TRBD1; DNA: TGTGCCAGCAGCCCGGCCTCGGGCAGGGGGACTGGAAACACCATATATTTT; CDR3: CASSPASGRGTGNTIYF
size: NA; J: TRBJ1-5; V: TRBV19; D: TRBD1; DNA: TGTGCCAGTAGTCCGGGACAGGGTCGGGGCAATCAGCCCCAGCATTTT; CDR3: CASSPGQGRGNQPQHF
size: NA; J: TRBJ2-1; V: TRBV24-1; D: TRBD2; DNA: TGTGCCACCAGTGATTTATCAGCGGGAGGGTTTCACAATGAGCAGTTCTTC; CDR3: CATSDLSAGGFHNEQFF
size: NA; J: TRBJ2-3; V: TRBV5-1; D: NA; DNA: TGCGCCAGCAGCTCGGGAGCAGATACGCAGTATTTT; CDR3: CASSSGADTQYF
size: NA; J: TRBJ1-1; V: TRBV5-6; D: NA; DNA: TGTGCCAGCAGCGCCCGGGACACTGAAGCTTTCTTT; CDR3: CASSARDTEAFF
size: NA; J: TRBJ1-2; V: TRBV9; D: NA; DNA: TGTGCCAGCAGCAAGGGGACATTAAACTATGGCTACACCTTC; CDR3: CASSKGTLNYGYTF
size: NA; J: TRBJ1-6; V: TRBV14; D: NA; DNA: TGTGCCAGCAGCATGGGACTCAATAATTCACCCCTCCACTTT; CDR3: CASSMGLNNSPLHF
size: NA; J: TRBJ2-5; V: TRBV5-1; D: NA; DNA: TGCGCCAGCAGCTTCGGACAGTACCAAGAGACCCAGTACTTC; CDR3: CASSFGQYQETQYF
size: NA; J: TRBJ1-3; V: TRBV5-1; D: NA; DNA: TGCGCCAGCAGCTCCGAGGGGGCTGGAAACACCATATATTTT; CDR3: CASSSEGAGNTIYF
size: NA; J: TRBJ2-3; V: TRBV11-2; D: TRBD2; DNA: TGTGCCAGCAGCCCTCTAGGGCGGGAGGCTGGAACAGATACGCAGTATTTT; CDR3: CASSPLGREAGTDTQYF
size: NA; J: TRBJ2-7; V: TRBV18; D: NA; DNA: TGTGCCAGCTCACCACCGAGCGGTTACGAGCAGTACTTC; CDR3: CASSPPSGYEQYF